This entry lists 21 T cell receptor beta chains sequenced from one sample in a study of OX40 agonist ivuxolimab in advanced cancers. Repertoires were generated with immunoSEQ multiplex PCR, while TCRdb's copy carries only in-frame clones and drops some. The sample records some 3,500 clones, 65% to 85% being singletons. The sequenced sample was CD4+ or CD8+ T cells sorted from blood, obtained in a trial of the OX40 agonist ivuxolimab. The receptors come from an adult with an advanced solid tumor such as melanoma, head and neck, liver or kidney cancer.

The chain employs TRBV7-9 and TRBJ2-5; 7 bases align to TRBD2. V lost 5 bases, J lost 4 bases, and 13 bases stayed unmatched. Per the germline V gene, CDR1 is SEHNR and CDR2 is FQNEAQ (reference sequence). CDR3 length equals 16 residues. CDR3 in amino acids: CASSVPWRELRETQYF. The CDR3 DNA is TGTGCCAGCAGCGTGCCCTGGCGGGAGTTACGAGAGACCCAGTACTTC.

This chain connects TRBV20-1 to TRBJ1-3; D call uncertain. Germline loops: CDR1 DFQATT, CDR2 SNEGSKA (reference sequence). Trimming shortened V by 0 bases and J by 8 bases, and 5 bases separated the two germline ends. The CDR3 extends over 11 amino acids. This chain's CDR3 is CSARDEHTIYF. CDR3 coding DNA: TGCAGTGCTAGAGATGAACACACCATATATTTT.

The chain has TRBV11-2 and TRBJ2-7; D unresolved. Germline loops: CDR1 SGHAT, CDR2 FQNNGV. The V and J ends lost 2 bases and 1 base respectively, with 9 bases between them. The CDR3 length is 14 residues. CDR3 residues: CASSLLVHSYEQYF. CDR3 bases: TGTGCCAGCAGCTTACTCGTGCATTCCTACGAGCAGTACTTC.

V gene TRBV11-3 combines with J gene TRBJ2-3; 7 positions agree with TRBD2. The V and J ends lost 4 bases and 4 bases, in that order; junction bases with no gene match: 5. There are 14 residues in the CDR3. Germline CDR1 reads SGHNT; CDR2 reads YENEEA. The CDR3 sequence: CASSSGGRSDTQYF. CDR3 DNA sequence: TGTGCCAGCAGCTCGGGCGGGAGATCAGATACGCAGTATTTT.

The chain couples TRBV7-9 to TRBJ2-1; 8 bases are a match to TRBD2. From germline, CDR1 is SEHNR and CDR2 FQNEAQ (reference sequence). V was pared by 3 bases and J by 0 bases, with 10 bases of the junction left unmatched. CDR3 size: 18 residues. This chain's CDR3 is CASSFLSSGDGSYNEQFF. CDR3 bases: TGTGCCAGCAGCTTTCTGAGTAGCGGGGACGGCTCCTACAATGAGCAGTTCTTC.

In its sample, this clone ranks as medium-sized. This chain uses TRBV27 with TRBJ2-7; D is uncertain. Germline V lookup: CDR1 MNHEY, CDR2 SMNVEV (reference sequence). The CDR3 sequence is 13 residues long. V dropped 8 bases and J dropped 3 bases, with 14 bases sitting between them. The CDR3 region is CASAAALFYEQYF. The CDR3 DNA is TGTGCCAGCGCTGCGGCCCTCTTCTACGAGCAGTACTTC.

This clone was seen only a few times. V usage is TRBV4-2 and J usage is TRBJ1-1; D remains unclear. Germline V lookup: CDR1 LGHNA, CDR2 YNFKEQ. V was trimmed by 5 bases and J by 4 bases, leaving 14 bases between them. The CDR3 is 14 residues long. CDR3 coding DNA: TGTGCCAGCAGCTGGTCGACGGGTACCACTGAAGCTTTCTTT. It specifies CASSWSTGTTEAFF.

J is TRBJ1-5 and V is TRBV6-4; possibly TRBD1 for D (5 bases). Germline assignment: CDR1 MRHNA and CDR2 SNTAGT. Trimming pared 3 bases from V and 11 bases from J, leaving 14 bases between. CDR3 length: 13 residues. The CDR3 sequence: CASSESFRGTQHF. The CDR3 bases are TGTGCCAGCAGTGAAAGCTTCCGGGGGACCCAGCATTTT.

The rearrangement links TRBV30 to TRBJ2-1; no definite D call. Germline V gene lookup returns CDR1 GTSNPN and CDR2 SVGIG (reference sequence). This CDR3 region has 15 residues. Trimming pared 0 bases from V and 0 bases from J, leaving 9 bases between. CDR3 nucleotide sequence: TGTGCCTGGAGTGTAGGCGCCAGCTCCTACAATGAGCAGTTCTTC. Protein: CAWSVGASSYNEQFF.

Comments on this clone: One end of the junction fails to match germline, which may point to a read error. The rearrangement joins TRBV29-1 to TRBJ1-2; maybe TRBD1 (6 bases). The CDR3 loop spans 18 amino acids. Germline assignment: CDR1 SQVTM and CDR2 ANQGSEA. The CDR3 region is CSVEGSASDSQLNYGYTF. As DNA, the CDR3 is TGCAGCGTCGAAGGTTCGGCGTCGGACAGCCAACTTAACTATGGCTACACCTTC.

This chain joins TRBV10-1 and TRBJ2-3; 10 bases fit TRBD2. The V and J ends lost 0 bases and 5 bases, in that order; junction bases with no gene match: 2. The CDR3 spans 15 residues. Per the germline V gene, CDR1 is WNHNN and CDR2 is SYGVQD (reference sequence). CDR3 amino acids: CASSESSGRIDTQYF. The CDR3 DNA reads TGCGCCAGCAGTGAGTCTAGCGGGAGGATAGATACGCAGTATTTT.

V gene TRBV5-1 combines with J gene TRBJ2-1; the D is unclear. V was cut by 4 bases and J by 4 bases, with 3 bases left in between. Per the germline V gene, CDR1 is SGHRS and CDR2 is YFSETQ. The CDR3 consists of 11 residues. The CDR3 sequence: CASSEYNEQFF. Written as DNA, the CDR3 is TGCGCCAGCAGCGAGTACAATGAGCAGTTCTTC.

The V and J genes are TRBV6-1 and TRBJ2-1; D is uncertain. This CDR3 region has 14 residues. Germline-derived CDR1 and CDR2 are MNHNS and SASEGT. V lost 5 bases, J lost 2 bases, and 10 bases lay in between. The CDR3 reads CASSSWVTYNEQFF. The CDR3 DNA follows: TGTGCCAGCAGTAGTTGGGTGACCTACAATGAGCAGTTCTTC.

V gene TRBV6-4 combines with J gene TRBJ2-3; D tentatively fits TRBD1 or TRBD2 (6 bases each). Trimming removed 4 bases at V and 2 bases at J, with 19 bases between. CDR1 is MRHNA and CDR2 is SNTAGT in the germline V gene. The CDR3 has 17 amino acids. As DNA, the CDR3 is TGTGCCAGCAGTGGGGGGCGAGCGGGCGGAACCACAGATACGCAGTATTTT. Encoded protein: CASSGGRAGGTTDTQYF.

The chain recombines TRBV5-4 with TRBJ2-1; 12 bases are shared with TRBD2. The CDR3 consists of 17 residues. V shed 5 bases, J shed 6 bases, and the junction held 12 bases outside the gene matches. Per germline, CDR1 SGHNT and CDR2 YYREEE (reference sequence). Here the CDR3 DNA reads TGTGCCAGCAGTAGGAGGACTAGCGGGGCCCCCGGCAATGAGCAGTTCTTC. Translation: CASSRRTSGAPGNEQFF. Full variable domain (outside the CDR3, taken from reference TRBV5-4 and TRBJ2-1): ETGVTQSPTHLIKTRGQQVTLRCSSQSGHNTVSWYQQALGQGPQFIFQYYREEENGRGNFPPRFSGLQFPNYSSELNVNALELDDSALYLCASSRRTSGAPGNEQFFGPGTRLTVL.

V is TRBV23-1 and J is TRBJ2-7; TRBD1 might be the D (5 bases). TRBV23-1 qualifies as an ORF whose function is uncertain. V was shortened by 3 bases and J by 4 bases, with 16 bases between the two germline ends. The CDR3 spans 15 residues. The CDR3 region has the DNA TGCGCCAGCAGTCAGGAGACAGCTATCGGGTACGAGCAGTACTTC. Its translation: CASSQETAIGYEQYF.

CDR3 nucleotide sequence: TGCGCCAGCAGCTATGGGACAGGGAATAGCAATCAGCCCCAGCATTTT. Protein sequence: CASSYGTGNSNQPQHF. The V call is TRBV5-1, the J call TRBJ1-5; 9 bases are shared with TRBD1. Trimming removed 3 bases from V and 0 bases from J; junction bases left unmatched: 4. CDR1 SGHRS and CDR2 YFSETQ come from the germline V gene. The CDR3 contains 16 residues.

This chain links TRBV5-6 with TRBJ2-3; no firm D call. This CDR3 comprises 17 residues. Germline assignment: CDR1 SGHDT and CDR2 YYEEEE. The germline V and J ends were trimmed by 0 bases and 6 bases, with 20 bases remaining between them. The CDR3 coding sequence is TGTGCCAGCAGCTTGGTTGTGGCAGGCCTACCTTGGGATACGCAGTATTTT. Translated, it gives CASSLVVAGLPWDTQYF.

The chain uses TRBV13 and TRBJ2-1; 15 bases map to TRBD2. The germline CDR1 and CDR2 sequences are PRHDT and FYEKMQ (reference sequence). The CDR3 extends over 17 amino acids. The J segment lost 2 bases and the V segment lost 5 bases, leaving 4 bases of the junction unmatched. This chain's CDR3 is CASSPGLAGGTYNEQFF. Written as DNA, the CDR3 is TGTGCCAGCAGCCCGGGACTAGCGGGAGGAACCTACAATGAGCAGTTCTTC.

J is TRBJ2-7 and V is TRBV7-8; maybe TRBD2 (6 bases). This CDR3 is built from 14 residues. V lost 5 bases and J lost 5, with 16 bases in between. The germline V gene encodes CDR1 SGHVS and CDR2 FQNEAQ. Written as DNA, the CDR3 is TGTGCCAGCAGCGGACCGGGACTCCACCACGAGCAGTACTTC. As protein: CASSGPGLHHEQYF. The full variable domain, rest sourced from reference TRBV7-8 and TRBJ2-7, is GAGVSQSPRYKVAKRGQDVALRCDPISGHVSLFWYQQALGQGPEFLTYFQNEAQLDKSGLPSDRFFAERPEGSVSTLKIQRTQQEDSAVYLCASSGPGLHHEQYFGPGTRLTVT.

CDR3 sequence (DNA): TGTGCCAGCAGTTTTCGGCGGGGCTTAACCTACGAGCAGTACTTC. Translated, it gives CASSFRRGLTYEQYF. The chain joins TRBV27 to TRBJ2-7, with D possibly matching TRBD2 (6 bases). Germline-derived CDR1 and CDR2 are MNHEY and SMNVEV (reference sequence). Trimming took 3 bases from V and 2 from J, leaving 14 bases between them. This CDR3 is 15 amino acids long.